Sequencing of this TCR beta chain was carried out in a study of CD8+ T cells in alopecia areata. Study as a whole: Tofacitinib dosing lasted 6 to 18 months, which was then followed by 6 months off drug.

RNA, once extracted, was reverse transcribed into cDNA for use as the sequencing template. The assay was immunoSEQ multiplex PCR, and TCRdb's table has in-frame clones only and misses some. This table has 180,000 or so clones, around 64% appearing once. Alopecia areata patients gave lesional scalp punch biopsies and peripheral blood samples. Researchers picked out CD4+ and CD8+ T cells from PBMCs by sorting. In germline, CDR1 is MNHNY, CDR2 SVGAGI (reference sequence). This CDR3 region has 16 residues. V lost 6 bases, J lost 0 bases, and 12 bases lay in between. The material was CD8+ T cells sorted from blood, obtained at week 0. The V gene is TRBV6-6, the J gene TRBJ2-6; D is perhaps TRBD1 (6 bases). The clonotype comes from a human donor with alopecia areata. DNA for the CDR3: TGTGCCAGCAGGCTACAGGGTAACTCTGGGGCCAACGTCCTGACTTTC. This codes for CASRLQGNSGANVLTF.